The 15 T cell receptor beta chains presented below share a single source sample, sequenced in a study of T-cell reconstitution after alpha-beta-depleted transplantation in children. This sample's TCRbeta library carried unique molecular identifier barcodes. TCRdb recomputed calls from the PCR reads with MiXCR, one row per CDR3 protein. The data show 250,000 to 350,000 distinct CDR3 sequences, around 20% seen once. This sample comprised PBMCs, mostly from graft donor cells, obtained 180 days after TCRalphabeta/CD19-depleted stem cell transplant. These receptors originate from a male patient between 5 and 17 years old who had a stem cell transplant for acute lymphoblastic leukemia, so the T cells may come from the graft donor.

This clonotype was seen only a few times. This chain links TRBV25-1 with TRBJ2-5, with D perhaps given as TRBD1 or TRBD2 (6 bases each). Germline V gene sequence: CDR1 MGHDK, CDR2 SYGVNS. The V end was cut by 0 bases, the J end by 4 bases, with 15 bases between. This CDR3 comprises 16 residues. CDR3 amino acids: CASSEYNGRGGETQYF. CDR3 nucleotide sequence: TGTGCCAGCAGTGAATACAACGGGAGAGGGGGAGAGACCCAGTACTTC.

The gene calls are TRBV20-1 and TRBJ2-7, with 8 bases that match TRBD1. V was clipped by 6 bases and J by 5 bases; unmatched bases: 12. Germline V gene data show CDR1 as DFQATT and CDR2 as SNEGSKA (reference sequence). This CDR3 has 14 residues. The chain's CDR3 is CSALRQGRRDEQYF. The CDR3 DNA follows: TGCAGTGCCCTCCGACAGGGGCGTAGGGACGAGCAGTACTTC.

The chain joins TRBV6-1 to TRBJ1-5, with D possibly TRBD1 on 5 matching bases. With 6 bases removed from V and 1 base from J, the gap between germline ends came to 16 bases. Germline CDR1 MNHNS, CDR2 SASEGT. This CDR3 is 16 amino acids long. The CDR3 reads CASSQHSTVSNQPQHF. The CDR3 DNA follows: TGTGCCAGCAGCCAGCATTCGACAGTGAGCAATCAGCCCCAGCATTTT.

This clonotype has a handful of counts. The rearrangement joins TRBV20-1 to TRBJ2-7, with 10 bases aligning to TRBD2. The J segment lost 3 bases and the V segment lost 5 bases, leaving 4 bases of the junction unmatched. From germline, CDR1 is DFQATT and CDR2 SNEGSKA (reference sequence). This CDR3 contains 13 residues. The CDR3 sequence: CSAPAGGVYEQYF. For the CDR3, the DNA is TGCAGTGCTCCAGCGGGAGGGGTCTACGAGCAGTACTTC.

V and J are TRBV5-4 and TRBJ2-2; no reliable D call. The V and J ends lost 5 bases and 1 base respectively, with 6 bases between them. Per the germline V gene, CDR1 is SGHNT and CDR2 is YYREEE (reference sequence). The CDR3 runs to 13 residues. The CDR3 bases are TGTGCCAGCAGAACGGTGAACACCGGGGAGCTGTTTTTT. It encodes CASRTVNTGELFF.

The chain uses TRBV2 and TRBJ2-1, with 7 bases fitting TRBD2. J lost 7 bases, V lost 11 bases, and 20 bases had no gene match. CDR1 is SNHLY and CDR2 is FYNNEI in the germline V gene. The CDR3 consists of 16 residues. In DNA, the CDR3 is TGTGCCGGCCACAGTGGTACATGGCTAGCGGAGAATGAGCAGTTCTTC. This encodes CAGHSGTWLAENEQFF.

This clonotype appeared a few times. The J gene is TRBJ1-1, the V gene TRBV19; possibly TRBD1 for D (5 bases). The V gene's germline CDR1 is LNHDA and CDR2 SQIVND (reference sequence). The CDR3 length is 14 residues. V dropped 1 base and J dropped 6 bases, with 12 bases sitting between them. CDR3 amino acids: CASSIGGSSAEAFF. DNA for the CDR3: TGTGCCAGTAGTATAGGGGGGAGTAGCGCTGAAGCTTTCTTT. The full variable domain, with the rest looked up from reference TRBV19 and TRBJ1-1, is DGGITQSPKYLFRKEGQNVTLSCEQNLNHDAMYWYRQDPGQGLRLIYYSQIVNDFQKGDIAEGYSVSREKKESFPLTVTSAQKNPTAFYLCASSIGGSSAEAFFGQGTRLTVV.

In this sample, this clonotype turned up a few times. This rearrangement joins TRBV7-8 to TRBJ1-2; 9 bases are a match to TRBD1. V was pared by 2 bases and J by 5 bases, with 9 bases of the junction left unmatched. Germline loops: CDR1 SGHVS, CDR2 FQNEAQ. This CDR3 is built from 16 residues. The CDR3 spells CASSLSLGTGPYGYTF. Written as DNA, the CDR3 is TGTGCCAGCAGCTTATCCCTGGGGACAGGGCCTTATGGCTACACCTTC.

Note on this clonotype: Sequence at one end of the junction differs from germline and may be a read error. The chain carries TRBV5-1 and TRBJ2-3; D gene ambiguous. Germline V lookup: CDR1 SGHRS, CDR2 YFSETQ. This CDR3 contains 12 residues. The CDR3 nucleotides are TGCGCCAGCAGCTTGGCCTTAGATACGCAGTGTTTT. Amino acid sequence: CASSLALDTQCF.

V gene TRBV7-8 combines with J gene TRBJ1-2; D is possibly TRBD1 (5 bases). The germline V and J ends were trimmed by 3 bases and 4 bases, with 9 bases remaining between them. This CDR3 comprises 13 residues. Germline V gene lookup returns CDR1 SGHVS and CDR2 FQNEAQ. CDR3 sequence: CASSFRDGYGYTF. The CDR3 DNA is TGTGCCAGCAGCTTCAGGGATGGCTATGGCTACACCTTC.

The chain employs TRBV24-1 and TRBJ2-1; D might be TRBD2 (7 bases). In germline, CDR1 is KGHDR, CDR2 SFDVKD. V gave up 9 bases and J gave up 2 bases, with 13 bases separating them. The CDR3 totals 14 residues. The CDR3 loop reads CATGGGSPYNEQFF. The CDR3 DNA sequence: TGTGCCACCGGGGGCGGGAGTCCCTACAATGAGCAGTTCTTC.

This clonotype appeared a few times. The gene calls are TRBV4-1 and TRBJ2-2; TRBD2 aligns across 7 bases. Trimming cost V 5 bases and J 1 base; bases outside gene matches: 4. The CDR3 has 15 residues. CDR1 and CDR2 from the germline V gene are MGHRA and YSYEKL. The CDR3 loop is CASSWAGVNTGELFF. CDR3 nucleotide sequence: TGCGCCAGCAGCTGGGCGGGAGTGAACACCGGGGAGCTGTTTTTT.

The chain links TRBV27 to TRBJ2-4; D is perhaps TRBD1 (6 bases). There are 14 residues in the CDR3. Trimming removed 5 bases at V and 2 bases at J, with 10 bases between. The germline CDR1 and CDR2 sequences are MNHEY and SMNVEV (reference sequence). The CDR3 nucleotides are TGTGCCAGCAGTCCCAGGGGTACCAAAAACATTCAGTACTTC. Its protein product is CASSPRGTKNIQYF.

The chain couples TRBV11-2 to TRBJ2-1; TRBD2 matches 10 bases. Germline loops: CDR1 SGHAT, CDR2 FQNNGV. J lost 8 bases, V lost 5 bases, and 9 bases had no gene match. The length of the CDR3 is 15 residues. Here the CDR3 reads CASSLPGLAVYEQFF. CDR3 DNA: TGTGCCAGCAGCCTCCCCGGACTAGCGGTTTATGAGCAGTTCTTC.

This clonotype was observed a few times. The V gene is TRBV11-3, the J gene TRBJ2-6; TRBD2 matches at 7 bases. Trimming took 0 bases from V and 0 from J; bases not matched to a gene: 11. Germline assignment: CDR1 SGHNT and CDR2 YENEEA. The CDR3 length is 20 residues. CDR3 protein: CASSLELPAGVLSGANVLTF. CDR3 DNA: TGTGCCAGCAGCTTAGAGCTCCCCGCGGGAGTCCTCTCTGGGGCCAACGTCCTGACTTTC.